This T cell receptor (beta chain) is from a study of blood T cell repertoires in COVID-19. In its sample, this clone was seen once. This table comes from immunoSEQ multiplex PCR, and its TCRdb copy is limited to in-frame clones, with some not included. The repertoire consists of 250,000 or so clones, with nearly 90% occurring once and the leading ten covering just under 0.8%. V was clipped by 1 base and J by 1 base, with 13 bases between them. The germline V gene has CDR1 SGHNT and CDR2 YENEEA. The CDR3 has 17 amino acids. The TCR comes from a woman aged 25 to 39 with acute or convalescent COVID-19. The rearrangement links TRBV11-3 to TRBJ2-2, with D possibly TRBD1 on 6 matching bases. The sequencing sample was made of peripheral blood. CDR3 loop: CASSLGGSRGNTGELFF. CDR3 DNA: TGTGCCAGCAGCTTAGGTGGTAGCAGGGGGAACACCGGGGAGCTGTTTTTT.